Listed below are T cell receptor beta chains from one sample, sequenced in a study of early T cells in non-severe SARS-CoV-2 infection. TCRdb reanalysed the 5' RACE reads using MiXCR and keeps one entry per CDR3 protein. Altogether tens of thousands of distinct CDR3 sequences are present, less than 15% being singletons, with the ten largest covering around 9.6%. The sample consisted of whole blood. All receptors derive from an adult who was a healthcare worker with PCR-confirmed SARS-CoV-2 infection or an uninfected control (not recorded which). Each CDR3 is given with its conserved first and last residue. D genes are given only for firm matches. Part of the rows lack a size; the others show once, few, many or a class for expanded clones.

CDR3aa: CASSQSGGVTEAFF; CDR3nt: TGTGCCAGCAGTCAATCAGGGGGGGTCACTGAAGCTTTCTTT; j_gene: TRBJ1-1; v_gene: TRBV7-9; d_gene: TRBD1; abundance: NA; len: 14
CDR3aa: CASSGLAGTGELFF; CDR3nt: TGTGCCAGCAGTGGACTAGCGGGAACCGGGGAGCTGTTTTTT; j_gene: TRBJ2-2; v_gene: TRBV27; d_gene: TRBD2; abundance: many; len: 14
CDR3aa: CASSPKGTSLYF; CDR3nt: TGTGCCAGCAGCCCTAAAGGGACTAGCCTGTACTTC; j_gene: TRBJ2-5; v_gene: TRBV3-1; d_gene: TRBD2; abundance: NA; len: 12
CDR3aa: CSVEDPSRGPQYF; CDR3nt: TGCAGCGTTGAAGACCCCAGTCGGGGGCCCCAGTACTTC; j_gene: TRBJ2-5; v_gene: TRBV29-1; d_gene: NA; abundance: many; len: 13
CDR3aa: CASSPPGLRYNEQFF; CDR3nt: TGTGCCAGCAGCCCTCCGGGACTTCGCTACAATGAGCAGTTCTTC; j_gene: TRBJ2-1; v_gene: TRBV7-8; d_gene: NA; abundance: many; len: 15
CDR3aa: CASSKRGRGDTEAFF; CDR3nt: TGTGCCAGCAGTAAACGGGGCCGAGGAGACACTGAAGCTTTCTTT; j_gene: TRBJ1-1; v_gene: TRBV12-3/TRBV12-4; d_gene: NA; abundance: many; len: 15
CDR3aa: CSVNVPSEDYTF; CDR3nt: TGCAGCGTTAATGTGCCCTCAGAGGACTACACCTTC; j_gene: TRBJ1-2; v_gene: TRBV29-1; d_gene: NA; abundance: many; len: 12
CDR3aa: CASRYPGVGQETQYF; CDR3nt: TGTGCCAGCAGATACCCAGGGGTTGGGCAAGAGACCCAGTACTTC; j_gene: TRBJ2-5; v_gene: TRBV7-8; d_gene: NA; abundance: many; len: 15
CDR3aa: CASSSPGSWDRPNYGYTF; CDR3nt: TGTGCCAGTAGTTCCCCTGGTTCGTGGGACCGACCTAACTATGGCTACACCTTC; j_gene: TRBJ1-2; v_gene: TRBV19; d_gene: NA; abundance: many; len: 18
CDR3aa: CASSTRRGIGYGYTF; CDR3nt: TGTGCCAGCAGCACCCGTCGGGGGATTGGCTATGGCTACACCTTC; j_gene: TRBJ1-2; v_gene: TRBV12-3/TRBV12-4; d_gene: NA; abundance: NA; len: 15
CDR3aa: CASSLNSGQETQYF; CDR3nt: TGTGCCAGCAGTTTAAACAGCGGGCAAGAGACCCAGTACTTC; j_gene: TRBJ2-5; v_gene: TRBV28; d_gene: NA; abundance: many; len: 14
CDR3aa: CASTTRGSGANVLTF; CDR3nt: TGTGCCAGCACCACGCGGGGCTCTGGGGCCAACGTCCTGACTTTC; j_gene: TRBJ2-6; v_gene: TRBV11-1; d_gene: NA; abundance: many; len: 15
CDR3aa: CSAGDRGRGQPQHF; CDR3nt: TGCAGTGCTGGGGACAGGGGAAGGGGCCAGCCCCAGCATTTT; j_gene: TRBJ1-5; v_gene: TRBV20-1; d_gene: TRBD1; abundance: few; len: 14
CDR3aa: CASSLRNSMDTQYF; CDR3nt: TGTGCCAGCAGTTTGAGAAATAGCATGGATACGCAGTATTTT; j_gene: TRBJ2-3; v_gene: TRBV12-3/TRBV12-4; d_gene: NA; abundance: NA; len: 14
CDR3aa: CASSGIGGFYEQYF; CDR3nt: TGTGCCAGCAGCGGGATCGGGGGTTTTTACGAGCAGTACTTC; j_gene: TRBJ2-7; v_gene: TRBV3-1; d_gene: NA; abundance: few; len: 14
CDR3aa: CASSEFNWTDAYEQYF; CDR3nt: TGTGCCAGCAGTGAATTTAATTGGACAGATGCCTACGAGCAGTACTTC; j_gene: TRBJ2-7; v_gene: TRBV2; d_gene: NA; abundance: NA; len: 16
CDR3aa: CSPSEGNTEAFF; CDR3nt: TGCAGCCCCAGTGAGGGCAACACTGAAGCTTTCTTT; j_gene: TRBJ1-1; v_gene: TRBV29-1; d_gene: NA; abundance: NA; len: 12
CDR3aa: CATSRVSTSGRREQYF; CDR3nt: TGTGCCACCAGCAGAGTCTCGACTAGCGGGAGGCGTGAGCAGTACTTC; j_gene: TRBJ2-7; v_gene: TRBV15; d_gene: TRBD2; abundance: many; len: 16
CDR3aa: CASSLGDRISLLDTQYF; CDR3nt: TGTGCCAGCAGTTTAGGGGACAGGATCTCCCTTTTGGATACGCAGTATTTT; j_gene: TRBJ2-3; v_gene: TRBV12-3/TRBV12-4; d_gene: TRBD1; abundance: NA; len: 17
CDR3aa: CAIRDRSGTGELFF; CDR3nt: TGTGCCATCAGGGACAGGTCGGGAACCGGGGAGCTGTTTTTT; j_gene: TRBJ2-2; v_gene: TRBV10-3; d_gene: TRBD1; abundance: few; len: 14
CDR3aa: CASRLPGGVGEAFF; CDR3nt: TGTGCCAGCAGGCTTCCAGGGGGGGTCGGTGAAGCTTTCTTT; j_gene: TRBJ1-1; v_gene: TRBV28; d_gene: TRBD1; abundance: medium-sized; len: 14
CDR3aa: CASSRQGGVPGYTF; CDR3nt: TGTGCCAGCAGCCGCCAGGGGGGCGTCCCTGGCTACACCTTC; j_gene: TRBJ1-2; v_gene: TRBV13; d_gene: TRBD1; abundance: many; len: 14
CDR3aa: CASSLDSGPAYEQYF; CDR3nt: TGTGCCAGCAGTTTAGACTCAGGTCCTGCGTACGAGCAGTACTTC; j_gene: TRBJ2-7; v_gene: TRBV27; d_gene: NA; abundance: NA; len: 15
CDR3aa: CSASRTVNYEQYF; CDR3nt: TGCAGTGCTAGTAGAACAGTGAACTACGAGCAGTACTTC; j_gene: TRBJ2-7; v_gene: TRBV20-1; d_gene: NA; abundance: NA; len: 13
CDR3aa: CASGDRVNSPLHF; CDR3nt: TGTGCTAGTGGGGACAGGGTTAATTCACCCCTCCACTTT; j_gene: TRBJ1-6; v_gene: TRBV12-5; d_gene: TRBD1; abundance: many; len: 13
CDR3aa: CASSLDGGTDTQYF; CDR3nt: TGTGCCAGCAGCTTAGATGGGGGAACAGATACGCAGTATTTT; j_gene: TRBJ2-3; v_gene: TRBV11-3; d_gene: NA; abundance: many; len: 14
CDR3aa: CASSQDIGTGDWNTEAFF; CDR3nt: TGCGCCAGCAGCCAAGATATTGGGACAGGGGATTGGAACACTGAAGCTTTCTTT; j_gene: TRBJ1-1; v_gene: TRBV4-1; d_gene: TRBD1; abundance: many; len: 18
CDR3aa: CASSSGVSYNEQFF; CDR3nt: TGCGCCAGCAGCTCAGGGGTCTCCTACAATGAGCAGTTCTTC; j_gene: TRBJ2-1; v_gene: TRBV5-1; d_gene: NA; abundance: NA; len: 14
CDR3aa: CASRTGGRNSPLHF; CDR3nt: TGTGCCAGCAGGACAGGGGGCAGAAATTCACCCCTCCACTTT; j_gene: TRBJ1-6; v_gene: TRBV2; d_gene: TRBD1; abundance: few; len: 14
CDR3aa: CASRLDSSETQYF; CDR3nt: TGTGCCAGCAGACTCGACAGCTCCGAGACCCAGTACTTC; j_gene: TRBJ2-5; v_gene: TRBV28; d_gene: NA; abundance: few; len: 13
CDR3aa: CASSPFLGTSGTDTQYF; CDR3nt: TGTGCCAGCTCACCATTTCTCGGGACTAGCGGAACAGATACGCAGTATTTT; j_gene: TRBJ2-3; v_gene: TRBV18; d_gene: TRBD2; abundance: NA; len: 17
CDR3aa: CSVAGTGYNEQFF; CDR3nt: TGCAGCGTGGCCGGGACAGGCTACAATGAGCAGTTCTTC; j_gene: TRBJ2-1; v_gene: TRBV29-1; d_gene: TRBD1; abundance: NA; len: 13
CDR3aa: CASRGSYNEQFF; CDR3nt: TGTGCCAGCAGGGGCTCCTACAATGAGCAGTTCTTC; j_gene: TRBJ2-1; v_gene: TRBV2; d_gene: NA; abundance: many; len: 12
CDR3aa: CASSLDAGLNTEAFF; CDR3nt: TGCGCCAGCAGCTTGGACGCGGGGTTAAACACTGAAGCTTTCTTT; j_gene: TRBJ1-1; v_gene: TRBV5-1; d_gene: NA; abundance: NA; len: 15
CDR3aa: CSVEESSSYEQYF; CDR3nt: TGCAGCGTTGAAGAGTCGTCGTCCTACGAGCAGTACTTC; j_gene: TRBJ2-7; v_gene: TRBV29-1; d_gene: NA; abundance: NA; len: 13
CDR3aa: CASSYRGAFVANVLTF; CDR3nt: TGTGCCAGCAGTTACCGGGGAGCCTTTGTCGCCAACGTCCTGACTTTC; j_gene: TRBJ2-6; v_gene: TRBV6-5; d_gene: NA; abundance: few; len: 16
CDR3aa: CASSLGTAYEQYF; CDR3nt: TGTGCCAGCAGTTTAGGGACGGCCTACGAGCAGTACTTC; j_gene: TRBJ2-7; v_gene: TRBV28; d_gene: NA; abundance: many; len: 13
CDR3aa: CASRTGHFTGELFF; CDR3nt: TGTGCCAGCAGAACGGGACATTTCACCGGGGAGCTGTTTTTT; j_gene: TRBJ2-2; v_gene: TRBV5-5; d_gene: NA; abundance: NA; len: 14
CDR3aa: CASIKESGRFYEQFF; CDR3nt: TGTGCCAGCATAAAAGAAAGCGGGAGATTCTATGAGCAGTTCTTC; j_gene: TRBJ2-1; v_gene: TRBV6-1; d_gene: TRBD2; abundance: NA; len: 15
CDR3aa: CASRPEAILNTGELFF; CDR3nt: TGTGCCAGCAGACCGGAGGCCATCTTGAACACCGGGGAGCTGTTTTTT; j_gene: TRBJ2-2; v_gene: TRBV27; d_gene: NA; abundance: many; len: 16
CDR3aa: CASRDSYEQYF; CDR3nt: TGTGCCAGCAGGGACAGCTACGAGCAGTACTTC; j_gene: TRBJ2-7; v_gene: TRBV25-1; d_gene: NA; abundance: many; len: 11
CDR3aa: CASSVPPPTSSTRSDTQYF; CDR3nt: TGTGCCAGCAGTGTCCCCCCGCCGACATCTTCTACACGGTCAGATACGCAGTATTTT; j_gene: TRBJ2-3; v_gene: TRBV6-4; d_gene: NA; abundance: many; len: 19
CDR3aa: CASSQVGSGSYNEQFF; CDR3nt: TGTGCCAGCAGTCAGGTGGGGTCGGGATCCTACAATGAGCAGTTCTTC; j_gene: TRBJ2-1; v_gene: TRBV6-5; d_gene: NA; abundance: many; len: 16
CDR3aa: CASSLTEFTEAFF; CDR3nt: TGTGCCAGCAGTTTGACAGAGTTCACTGAAGCTTTCTTT; j_gene: TRBJ1-1; v_gene: TRBV12-3/TRBV12-4; d_gene: NA; abundance: NA; len: 13
CDR3aa: CASSVDAGQGYEQYF; CDR3nt: TGTGCCAGCAGCGTAGATGCAGGACAGGGGTACGAGCAGTACTTC; j_gene: TRBJ2-7; v_gene: TRBV9; d_gene: TRBD1; abundance: many; len: 15
CDR3aa: CACQTGWGTEAFF; CDR3nt: TGTGCCTGCCAAACAGGGTGGGGCACTGAAGCTTTCTTT; j_gene: TRBJ1-1; v_gene: TRBV30; d_gene: NA; abundance: few; len: 13
CDR3aa: CSVVLGLGGETQYF; CDR3nt: TGCAGCGTTGTCCTGGGACTAGGCGGGGAGACCCAGTACTTC; j_gene: TRBJ2-5; v_gene: TRBV29-1; d_gene: TRBD2; abundance: few; len: 14
CDR3aa: CATSDLSTSGPSGSYNEQFF; CDR3nt: TGTGCCACCAGTGATTTGTCGACTAGCGGACCGTCCGGATCCTACAATGAGCAGTTCTTC; j_gene: TRBJ2-1; v_gene: TRBV24-1; d_gene: TRBD2; abundance: few; len: 20
CDR3aa: CASSLAAGVAPYEQYF; CDR3nt: TGCGCCAGCAGCTTGGCTGCAGGGGTCGCACCCTACGAGCAGTACTTC; j_gene: TRBJ2-7; v_gene: TRBV5-1; d_gene: NA; abundance: NA; len: 16